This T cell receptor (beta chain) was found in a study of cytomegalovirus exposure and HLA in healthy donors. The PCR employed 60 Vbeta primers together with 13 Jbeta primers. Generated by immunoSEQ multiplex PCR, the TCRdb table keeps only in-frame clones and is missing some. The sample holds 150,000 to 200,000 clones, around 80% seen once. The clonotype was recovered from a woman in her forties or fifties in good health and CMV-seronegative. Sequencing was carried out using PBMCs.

In nucleotides, the CDR3 is TGTGCCAGCAGCCCCACTAGCGAGAGCTCCTACGAGCAGTACTTC. Its protein product is CASSPTSESSYEQYF. This chain joins TRBV9 and TRBJ2-7, with TRBD2 matching 7 bases. This CDR3 has 15 residues. The junction had 7 bases not matched to a gene; V was cut back by 4 bases and J by 0 bases. The germline V gene encodes CDR1 SGDLS and CDR2 YYNGEE.